Shown below are 16 T cell receptor beta chains from a single sample sequenced in a study of Tregs in tolerant kidney transplant recipients. The repertoire was sequenced with immunoSEQ multiplex PCR; TCRdb's copy has only in-frame clones and lacks some. The sample has about 94,000 clones, under 95% seen once. Material: CD4+ T cells from blood, obtained before the transplant. These receptors all come from a human donor who received a combined kidney and bone marrow transplant.

The chain recombines TRBV19 with TRBJ1-2; D is perhaps TRBD1 (6 bases). Germline V gives CDR1 LNHDA, CDR2 SQIVND (reference sequence). CDR3 length equals 15 residues. Trimming shortened V by 2 bases and J by 2 bases, and 12 bases separated the two germline ends. The CDR3 DNA reads TGTGCCAGTAGTATAATAGGGGACACGAACTATGGCTACACCTTC. It specifies CASSIIGDTNYGYTF. The full variable domain, completed using reference TRBV19 and TRBJ1-2, is DGGITQSPKYLFRKEGQNVTLSCEQNLNHDAMYWYRQDPGQGLRLIYYSQIVNDFQKGDIAEGYSVSREKKESFPLTVTSAQKNPTAFYLCASSIIGDTNYGYTFGSGTRLTVV.

CDR3 DNA sequence: TGTGCCAGCAGCCAATCGGGACAGGGTGAGGAAAAACTGTTTTTT. Translated: CASSQSGQGEEKLFF. The chain combines TRBV16 with TRBJ1-4; the match to TRBD1 covers 9 bases. Germline V gene sequence: CDR1 KGHSY, CDR2 FQNENV. The CDR3 runs 15 residues. The V segment lost 0 bases and the J segment 8 bases; nucleotides outside the gene matches: 4.

V and J are TRBV19 and TRBJ2-2, with D perhaps matching TRBD1 (6 bases). CDR3 length: 16 residues. The germline gives CDR1 LNHDA, CDR2 SQIVND (reference sequence). Trimming removed 3 bases at V and 0 bases at J, with 11 bases between. The CDR3 reads CASSIQGPPNTGELFF. The CDR3 region has the DNA TGTGCCAGTAGTATCCAGGGGCCCCCGAACACCGGGGAGCTGTTTTTT. The full variable domain, in which reference TRBV19 and TRBJ2-2 provide the parts outside the CDR3, is DGGITQSPKYLFRKEGQNVTLSCEQNLNHDAMYWYRQDPGQGLRLIYYSQIVNDFQKGDIAEGYSVSREKKESFPLTVTSAQKNPTAFYLCASSIQGPPNTGELFFGEGSRLTVL.

The chain joins TRBV29-1 to TRBJ2-3; 7 positions match TRBD1. CDR3 length: 17 amino acids. The germline V gene encodes CDR1 SQVTM and CDR2 ANQGSEA. Unmatched junction bases numbered 10, after V lost 0 bases and J lost 1 base. The CDR3: CSVEDLQRGPRTDTQYF. In DNA, the CDR3 is TGCAGCGTTGAAGATCTTCAGAGGGGGCCTCGCACAGATACGCAGTATTTT.

V and J are TRBV11-1 and TRBJ2-2; no reliable D call. Trimming stripped 7 bases from V and 4 bases from J, with 13 bases between. The germline gives CDR1 SGHAT, CDR2 FQDESV (reference sequence). The CDR3 runs to 14 residues. The CDR3: CASTTTGFTGELFF. The CDR3 bases are TGTGCCAGCACCACTACTGGGTTCACCGGGGAGCTGTTTTTT.

J is TRBJ2-7 and V is TRBV5-4, with TRBD2 matching 11 bases. This CDR3 contains 15 residues. Unmatched junction bases numbered 7, after V lost 5 bases and J lost 3 bases. Germline lookup yields CDR1 SGHNT and CDR2 YYREEE (reference sequence). The CDR3 is CASSLTSGSYYEQYF. The CDR3 nucleotides are TGTGCCAGCAGTCTAACTAGCGGGAGTTACTACGAGCAGTACTTC.

The rearrangement joins TRBV7-2 to TRBJ2-1; 8 nucleotides match TRBD2. From germline, CDR1 is SGHTA and CDR2 FQGNSA. With 4 bases clipped from V and 6 bases from J, the junction kept 8 bases outside the gene matches. The CDR3 extends over 15 amino acids. In nucleotides, the CDR3 is TGTGCCAGCAGCTCCAATCCTAGCGGGTCCAATGAGCAGTTCTTC. Amino acid sequence: CASSSNPSGSNEQFF.

This clone has just one count. The rearrangement links TRBV7-9 to TRBJ2-1; 7 bases are shared with TRBD2. Germline lookup yields CDR1 SEHNR and CDR2 FQNEAQ (reference sequence). V shed 5 bases, J shed 6 bases, and the junction held 13 bases outside the gene matches. The length of the CDR3 is 16 residues. CDR3: CASSTLGSSGPNEQFF. The CDR3 region has the DNA TGTGCCAGCAGCACCCTAGGGTCTAGCGGCCCCAATGAGCAGTTCTTC.

The chain joins TRBV15 to TRBJ2-5; no firm D call. Trimming pared 2 bases from V and 5 bases from J, leaving 12 bases between. The CDR3 totals 14 residues. CDR1 and CDR2 from the germline V gene are LNHNV and YYDKDF (reference sequence). The CDR3: CATSRNKRLETQYF. The CDR3 DNA follows: TGTGCCACCAGCAGAAATAAGCGTTTGGAGACCCAGTACTTC.

V gene TRBV6-5 combines with J gene TRBJ2-7; TRBD1 aligns across 9 bases. Germline assignment: CDR1 MNHEY and CDR2 SVGAGI. The J segment lost 2 bases and the V segment lost 2 bases, leaving 1 base of the junction unmatched. The length of the CDR3 is 14 residues. The CDR3 protein is CASSYGDRAYEQYF. In DNA, the CDR3 is TGTGCCAGCAGTTACGGGGACAGGGCCTACGAGCAGTACTTC.

V and J are TRBV11-3 and TRBJ2-1; 10 bases are shared with TRBD1. The germline CDR1 and CDR2 sequences are SGHNT and YENEEA. The CDR3 totals 16 residues. J lost 5 bases, V lost 2 bases, and 6 bases had no gene match. CDR3 loop: CASSLQPGQGNNEQFF. The CDR3 DNA is TGTGCCAGCAGCTTACAACCGGGACAGGGGAACAATGAGCAGTTCTTC.

The rearrangement uses TRBV29-1 and TRBJ2-5; TRBD1 matches at 7 bases. Trimming took 4 bases from V and 5 from J; bases not matched to a gene: 7. There are 13 residues in the CDR3. CDR1 SQVTM and CDR2 ANQGSEA come from the germline V gene. CDR3 amino acids: CSVVSRGYETQYF. The DNA of the CDR3 is TGCAGCGTTGTGTCCAGGGGGTACGAGACCCAGTACTTC.

The chain joins TRBV7-3 to TRBJ2-3, with TRBD2 as a possible D gene (6 bases). There are 16 residues in the CDR3. In germline, CDR1 is SGHTA, CDR2 FQGTGA. The V and J ends lost 2 bases and 0 bases respectively, with 12 bases between them. CDR3 protein: CASSLSGGSSTDTQYF. In DNA, the CDR3 is TGTGCCAGCAGCTTATCTGGGGGGTCTAGCACAGATACGCAGTATTTT.

V and J are TRBV29-1 and TRBJ1-1; TRBD1 is a possible D gene (5 bases). Trimming removed 4 bases at V and 4 bases at J, with 16 bases between. This CDR3 contains 14 residues. Germline CDR1 reads SQVTM; CDR2 reads ANQGSEA. The chain's CDR3 is CSVAPAGWGTEAFF. The CDR3 coding sequence is TGCAGCGTTGCCCCCGCAGGGTGGGGCACTGAAGCTTTCTTT.

The chain combines TRBV9 with TRBJ1-2; D may be TRBD1 (5 bases). With 0 bases removed from V and 8 bases from J, the gap between germline ends came to 23 bases. Looked up from germline, CDR1 is SGDLS and CDR2 is YYNGEE. CDR3 length equals 17 residues. CDR3 amino acids: CASSVDPRPRARQGYTF. The CDR3 region has the DNA TGTGCCAGCAGCGTAGATCCGCGACCCAGGGCGAGGCAGGGCTACACCTTC.

This clone was seen only once. The chain uses TRBV28 and TRBJ2-7; D ambiguous. The germline V and J ends were trimmed by 2 bases and 1 base, with 3 bases remaining between them. CDR1 is MDHEN and CDR2 is SYDVKM in the germline V gene. This CDR3 region has 12 residues. The CDR3 nucleotides are TGTGCCAGCAGTTTACCGTCCTACGAGCAGTACTTC. This sequence encodes CASSLPSYEQYF.